The rows below give T cell receptor beta chains drawn from one sample of a study of blood T cell repertoires in COVID-19. Only in-frame clones appear in the TCRdb table, and some are missing; sequencing was by immunoSEQ multiplex PCR. The table includes some 300,000 clones, approximately 90% detected once. The sample consisted of peripheral blood. These receptor sequences come from a woman younger than 45 who had recovered from COVID-19. Both conserved end residues are part of each CDR3. The order of the fields is V gene, D gene, clone size, J gene, CDR3 DNA, CDR3 protein. The D gene is left open where the match is weak. The size of a clone is reported for some rows only, either as once, few or many, or as a class for expanded clones.

V gene: TRBV5-6
D gene: TRBD1
clone size: .
J gene: TRBJ2-2
CDR3 DNA: TGTGCCAGCAGGTGGGGACAGGGCGTCGGGGAGCTGTTTTTT
CDR3 protein: CASRWGQGVGELFF

V gene: TRBV29-1
D gene: .
clone size: .
J gene: TRBJ1-2
CDR3 DNA: TGCAGCGTTGGTCATGGGACAACCTATGGCTACACCTTC
CDR3 protein: CSVGHGTTYGYTF

V gene: TRBV2
D gene: TRBD1
clone size: .
J gene: TRBJ1-4
CDR3 DNA: TGTGCCAGCAGTCGGACAGGGCTGAATGAAAAACTGTTTTTT
CDR3 protein: CASSRTGLNEKLFF

V gene: TRBV19
D gene: .
clone size: .
J gene: TRBJ1-1
CDR3 DNA: TGTGCCGCTTCAGGGGACCCGAACACTGAAGCTTTCTTT
CDR3 protein: CAASGDPNTEAFF

V gene: TRBV29-1
D gene: .
clone size: .
J gene: TRBJ1-5
CDR3 DNA: TGCAGCGTTGTGGAAGGGGCCGATCAGCCCCAGCATTTT
CDR3 protein: CSVVEGADQPQHF

V gene: TRBV18
D gene: .
clone size: .
J gene: TRBJ2-1
CDR3 DNA: TGTGCCAGCTCACCACCTAGCGGCTCCTACAATGAGCAGTTCTTC
CDR3 protein: CASSPPSGSYNEQFF

V gene: TRBV7-2
D gene: .
clone size: .
J gene: TRBJ2-7
CDR3 DNA: TGTGCCAGCAGCCCTGTTGTTGACAGCTTCGGCTACGAGCAGTACTTC
CDR3 protein: CASSPVVDSFGYEQYF

V gene: TRBV2
D gene: .
clone size: .
J gene: TRBJ2-1
CDR3 DNA: TGTGCCAGCGCGCCCCCCCTGCGGGGGCCTTACAATGAGCAGTTCTTC
CDR3 protein: CASAPPLRGPYNEQFF

V gene: TRBV6-1
D gene: TRBD1
clone size: .
J gene: TRBJ2-2
CDR3 DNA: TGTGCCAGCAGTGAGACAGGGAATCCCGGGGAGCTGTTTTTT
CDR3 protein: CASSETGNPGELFF

V gene: TRBV9
D gene: TRBD1
clone size: few
J gene: TRBJ2-2
CDR3 DNA: TGTGCCAGCAGCGTATCGGGACAGGGGAACATCGGGGAGCTGTTTTTT
CDR3 protein: CASSVSGQGNIGELFF

V gene: TRBV2
D gene: .
clone size: .
J gene: TRBJ2-7
CDR3 DNA: TGTGCCAGCAGTGATCCACGCAGGGTGACGGCTTACTTC
CDR3 protein: CASSDPRRVTAYF

V gene: TRBV30
D gene: TRBD1
clone size: .
J gene: TRBJ2-2
CDR3 DNA: TGTGCCTGGGGAACAGGGGGGTCGGCCGGGGAGCTGTTTTTT
CDR3 protein: CAWGTGGSAGELFF

V gene: TRBV4-1
D gene: TRBD1
clone size: .
J gene: TRBJ1-1
CDR3 DNA: TGCGCCAGCAGCCACCCGGGACAGAGGGCTTTCTTT
CDR3 protein: CASSHPGQRAFF

V gene: TRBV14
D gene: .
clone size: .
J gene: TRBJ1-6
CDR3 DNA: TGTGCCAGCAGCTATGGGACAAGTAATTCACCCCTCCACTTT
CDR3 protein: CASSYGTSNSPLHF

V gene: TRBV4-2
D gene: .
clone size: few
J gene: TRBJ1-3
CDR3 DNA: TGTGCCAGCAGCCAAGAACAGCACAACCTCGGAAACACCATATATTTT
CDR3 protein: CASSQEQHNLGNTIYF

V gene: TRBV4-3
D gene: .
clone size: .
J gene: TRBJ2-3
CDR3 DNA: TGCGCCAGCAGCCAAGGACTCACCACAGATACGCAGTATTTT
CDR3 protein: CASSQGLTTDTQYF

V gene: TRBV9
D gene: .
clone size: .
J gene: TRBJ2-4
CDR3 DNA: TGTGCCAGCAGCGTAGCGGGTAATATGGACATTCAGTACTTC
CDR3 protein: CASSVAGNMDIQYF

V gene: TRBV10-3
D gene: .
clone size: .
J gene: TRBJ1-3
CDR3 DNA: TGTGCCACCCAGGGACACGAACTCTTCTCTGGAAACACCATATATTTT
CDR3 protein: CATQGHELFSGNTIYF

V gene: TRBV10-3
D gene: TRBD2
clone size: .
J gene: TRBJ2-7
CDR3 DNA: TGTGCCATCAGTGCGGTTAGCGGGGGGACGAGCTCCTACGAGCAGTACTTC
CDR3 protein: CAISAVSGGTSSYEQYF

V gene: TRBV28
D gene: .
clone size: .
J gene: TRBJ1-6
CDR3 DNA: TGTGCCAGCAGTTTACCCCGGGTCCTTAATTCACCCCTCCACTTT
CDR3 protein: CASSLPRVLNSPLHF

V gene: TRBV9
D gene: .
clone size: .
J gene: TRBJ2-5
CDR3 DNA: TGTGCCAGCAGCGCGCCACCCGTTGGCCACCAAGAGACCCAGTACTTC
CDR3 protein: CASSAPPVGHQETQYF

V gene: TRBV11-3
D gene: .
clone size: few
J gene: TRBJ1-3
CDR3 DNA: TGTGCCAGCAGCTTAGGCGCCGGAAACACCATATATTTT
CDR3 protein: CASSLGAGNTIYF

V gene: TRBV9
D gene: .
clone size: .
J gene: TRBJ1-5
CDR3 DNA: TGTGCCAGCAGCGTTGGACCACAGGTCTATAGCAATCAGCCCCAGCATTTT
CDR3 protein: CASSVGPQVYSNQPQHF

V gene: TRBV10-3
D gene: TRBD1
clone size: .
J gene: TRBJ1-2
CDR3 DNA: TGTGCCATCAGAGAAACAACGACAGGGAAAGATGGCTACACCTTC
CDR3 protein: CAIRETTTGKDGYTF

V gene: TRBV3-1/TRBV3-2
D gene: .
clone size: .
J gene: TRBJ2-5
CDR3 DNA: TGTGCCAGCAGCCAAGTCGGTCAGAGGAAGACCCAGTACTTC
CDR3 protein: CASSQVGQRKTQYF

V gene: TRBV18
D gene: TRBD1
clone size: .
J gene: TRBJ1-2
CDR3 DNA: TGTGCCAGCTCCCCCACATCTACAGGGGGTTTTGGCTATGGCTACACCTTC
CDR3 protein: CASSPTSTGGFGYGYTF

V gene: TRBV28
D gene: TRBD1
clone size: .
J gene: TRBJ1-6
CDR3 DNA: TGTGCCAGCAGCTCGATCCCGGGACAGCAGAGCTCCTATAATTCACCCCTCCACTTT
CDR3 protein: CASSSIPGQQSSYNSPLHF

V gene: TRBV10-3
D gene: .
clone size: .
J gene: TRBJ2-7
CDR3 DNA: TGTGCCATCAGTGAGTCGGATCAGGACGAGCAGTACTTC
CDR3 protein: CAISESDQDEQYF

V gene: TRBV14
D gene: .
clone size: .
J gene: TRBJ2-5
CDR3 DNA: TGTGCCAGCAGCCCCACGGGGGGCTGGGAGACCCAGTACTTC
CDR3 protein: CASSPTGGWETQYF

V gene: TRBV28
D gene: .
clone size: .
J gene: TRBJ2-7
CDR3 DNA: TGTGCCAGCAGCCAATCGCAGGGGCGCCTCTACGAGCAGTACTTC
CDR3 protein: CASSQSQGRLYEQYF

V gene: TRBV7-2
D gene: .
clone size: .
J gene: TRBJ2-3
CDR3 DNA: TGTGCCAGCAGCTATAGGAGCGCAGATACGCAGTATTTT
CDR3 protein: CASSYRSADTQYF

V gene: TRBV24-1
D gene: TRBD2
clone size: .
J gene: TRBJ2-5
CDR3 DNA: TGTGCCACCAGTGATCGACTAGCCGGGGAGACCCAGTACTTC
CDR3 protein: CATSDRLAGETQYF

V gene: TRBV7-9
D gene: .
clone size: few
J gene: TRBJ1-4
CDR3 DNA: TGTGCCAGCAGCTTAGGACGGGATAATGAAAAACTGTTTTTT
CDR3 protein: CASSLGRDNEKLFF

V gene: TRBV5-6
D gene: .
clone size: .
J gene: TRBJ1-2
CDR3 DNA: TGTGCCAGCAGCTTGGGGCAGAACTATGGCTACACCTTC
CDR3 protein: CASSLGQNYGYTF

V gene: TRBV5-8
D gene: .
clone size: .
J gene: TRBJ1-5
CDR3 DNA: TGTGCCAGCAGCTTGGCCCCAGTGTACAATCAGCCCCAGCATTTT
CDR3 protein: CASSLAPVYNQPQHF

V gene: TRBV5-1
D gene: TRBD1
clone size: .
J gene: TRBJ1-6
CDR3 DNA: TGCGCCAGCAGTGACAGGGTGGATTCACCCCTCCACTTT
CDR3 protein: CASSDRVDSPLHF

V gene: TRBV28
D gene: .
clone size: .
J gene: TRBJ2-5
CDR3 DNA: TGTGCCAGCAGTTTAGGGCCAGCACAAGAGACCCAGTACTTC
CDR3 protein: CASSLGPAQETQYF

V gene: TRBV9
D gene: .
clone size: .
J gene: TRBJ1-1
CDR3 DNA: TGTGCCAGCAGACCTACAGTGAACACTGAAGCTTTCTTT
CDR3 protein: CASRPTVNTEAFF

V gene: TRBV7-3
D gene: TRBD1
clone size: .
J gene: TRBJ2-2
CDR3 DNA: TGTGCCAGCAGCCCCGACCGGGACAGGGAGTCCACCGGGGAGCTGTTTTTT
CDR3 protein: CASSPDRDRESTGELFF

V gene: TRBV7-9
D gene: .
clone size: .
J gene: TRBJ2-2
CDR3 DNA: TGTGCCAGCAGCTCGCCGCGGCCGTGGGAGCTGTTTTTT
CDR3 protein: CASSSPRPWELFF

V gene: TRBV5-1
D gene: .
clone size: .
J gene: TRBJ2-2
CDR3 DNA: TGCGCCAGCAGCTTGGTTACGCGCACCACCGGGGAGCTGTTTTTT
CDR3 protein: CASSLVTRTTGELFF

V gene: TRBV29-1
D gene: .
clone size: .
J gene: TRBJ1-2
CDR3 DNA: TGCAGCGTTTCGAACTATGGCTACACCTTC
CDR3 protein: CSVSNYGYTF

V gene: TRBV5-4
D gene: .
clone size: few
J gene: TRBJ1-2
CDR3 DNA: TGTGCCAGCAGGGAGGATGGATATGGCTACACCTTC
CDR3 protein: CASREDGYGYTF

V gene: TRBV12-5
D gene: TRBD1
clone size: .
J gene: TRBJ2-1
CDR3 DNA: TGTGCTAGTGGAAATACAGGGGGCGATGAGCAGTTCTTC
CDR3 protein: CASGNTGGDEQFF

V gene: TRBV27
D gene: .
clone size: .
J gene: TRBJ1-2
CDR3 DNA: TGTGCCAGCAGTCCCTACCAGGGATCGGCCGGCTACACCTTC
CDR3 protein: CASSPYQGSAGYTF

V gene: TRBV23-1
D gene: .
clone size: .
J gene: TRBJ2-7
CDR3 DNA: TGCGCCAGCAGTCAATCTTGGCGGATGGAGCAGTACTTC
CDR3 protein: CASSQSWRMEQYF

V gene: TRBV2
D gene: TRBD2
clone size: .
J gene: TRBJ2-1
CDR3 DNA: TGTGCCAGCAGTGGGACTAGCGGACAGCAGTTCTTC
CDR3 protein: CASSGTSGQQFF

V gene: TRBV28
D gene: TRBD1
clone size: .
J gene: TRBJ1-2
CDR3 DNA: TGTGCCAGCAGTAGCCCGGGACAGTGGATCTATGGCTACACCTTC
CDR3 protein: CASSSPGQWIYGYTF

V gene: TRBV19
D gene: TRBD2
clone size: .
J gene: TRBJ2-1
CDR3 DNA: TGTGCCAGTAGCAAGACTAGCGGGGGGGCCTATGAGCAGTTCTTC
CDR3 protein: CASSKTSGGAYEQFF